This T cell receptor (beta chain) was identified during a study of T cell repertoires and HLA-DP antigens. Study-wide background: DNA input averaged roughly 230 ng in sorted CD137+CD4+ and 900 to 1,500 ng in pre-culture CD4+. Study results and limitations: Against both alloantigens, CD137+ clonality was similar, about 0.39.

Purity of the untouched CD4+ T cells was 95% to 98%. Regarding this clone: Its matching antigen is unknown.

The data were produced by immunoSEQ multiplex PCR, yet TCRdb's version contains in-frame clones alone and is incomplete. The sample lists fewer than 95,000 clones, roughly 86% seen once, with about 1.7% in the top ten. The CDR3 is made up of 15 amino acids. Between the trimmed V and J ends, which lost 5 bases and 0 bases, there was a span of 14 bases. Germline CDR1 and CDR2: LNHDA and SQIVND (reference sequence). The specimen was CD4+ T cells from PBMCs. The chain uses TRBV19 and TRBJ2-7; D is uncertain. The receptor was derived from a man aged 45-65 years in good health and CMV-seronegative. The CDR3 region is CASSLTHGDSYEQYF. The DNA of the CDR3 is TGTGCCAGTAGTTTGACCCATGGGGACTCCTACGAGCAGTACTTC.